The 19 T cell receptor beta chains in this list originate from one sample, sequenced in a study of Ad26.COV2.S vaccination and SARS-CoV-2 variants. The treatment denotes: roughly 19 received Ad26.COV2.S at low or high dose, single or two shots; a few received placebo; per-sample allocation not given. The investigators took samples on day 63 after the first vaccine or placebo injection. Assay: immunoSEQ multiplex PCR; the TCRdb copy retains only in-frame clones and omits some. The sample includes about 440,000 clones, 80% to 95% of them seen just once. The sample in question was peripheral blood, obtained in a trial of Ad26.COV2.S vaccine versus placebo. The receptors originated from a person between 18 and 65 years old who received the Ad26.COV2.S COVID-19 vaccine or a placebo.

This chain joins TRBV6-5 and TRBJ1-1, with D unclear. Germline V gene data show CDR1 as MNHEY and CDR2 as SVGAGI. Trimming removed 7 bases at V and 3 bases at J, with 18 bases between. This CDR3 comprises 15 residues. The CDR3 bases are TGTGCCAGCACCCCGGGTCAGGTATCGGACACTGAAGCTTTCTTT. This encodes CASTPGQVSDTEAFF.

The genes are TRBV11-1 and TRBJ2-7; D is tentatively TRBD1 or TRBD2 (6 bases each). This CDR3 is built from 15 residues. The germline CDR1 and CDR2 sequences are SGHAT and FQDESV (reference sequence). V was clipped by 5 bases and J by 5 bases, with 19 bases between them. The CDR3: CASSPGATGRNEQYF. Here the CDR3 DNA reads TGTGCCAGCAGCCCCGGGGCAACAGGGAGGAACGAGCAGTACTTC.

This rearrangement joins TRBV19 to TRBJ1-5; no reliable D call. This CDR3 is built from 15 residues. V lost 3 bases to trimming and J lost 0 bases, with 9 bases between them. The germline gives CDR1 LNHDA, CDR2 SQIVND (reference sequence). The CDR3 nucleotides are TGTGCCAGTAGTATTGGCCTGTTTAGCAATCAGCCCCAGCATTTT. This gives the protein CASSIGLFSNQPQHF. The whole variable domain, filled in from reference TRBV19 and TRBJ1-5, reads DGGITQSPKYLFRKEGQNVTLSCEQNLNHDAMYWYRQDPGQGLRLIYYSQIVNDFQKGDIAEGYSVSREKKESFPLTVTSAQKNPTAFYLCASSIGLFSNQPQHFGDGTRLSIL.

The V call is TRBV5-1, the J call TRBJ2-6; D call uncertain. V dropped 5 bases and J dropped 2 bases, with 11 bases sitting between them. Germline-derived CDR1 and CDR2 are SGHRS and YFSETQ. This CDR3 contains 15 residues. The CDR3 coding sequence is TGCGCCAGCAGTGAATTCCAGACTGGGGCCAACGTCCTGACTTTC. Its translation: CASSEFQTGANVLTF. Supplemented by reference TRBV5-1 and TRBJ2-6, the full variable domain reads KAGVTQTPRYLIKTRGQQVTLSCSPISGHRSVSWYQQTPGQGLQFLFEYFSETQRNKGNFPGRFSGRQFSNSRSEMNVSTLELGDSALYLCASSEFQTGANVLTFGAGSRLTVL.

The chain uses TRBV15 and TRBJ2-2, with TRBD2 matching over 11 bases. After removal of 5 bases from V and 1 base from J, the junction contained 3 bases not matched to a gene. This CDR3 is built from 16 residues. Germline-derived CDR1 and CDR2 are LNHNV and YYDKDF (reference sequence). The CDR3 DNA reads as TGTGCCACCAGCCTGGGACTAGCGGTGAACACCGGGGAGCTGTTTTTT. It codes for CATSLGLAVNTGELFF. Combining the CDR3 with reference TRBV15 and TRBJ2-2 gives the whole variable domain DAMVIQNPRYQVTQFGKPVTLSCSQTLNHNVMYWYQQKSSQAPKLLFHYYDKDFNNEADTPDNFQSRRPNTSFCFLDIRSPGLGDTAMYLCATSLGLAVNTGELFFGEGSRLTVL.

Concerning this clone itself: Additional DNA sequences in this sample encode the identical CDR3. The genes are TRBV25-1 and TRBJ2-7; perhaps TRBD2 as D (5 bases). V was trimmed by 1 base and J by 7 bases, leaving 5 bases between them. The CDR3 spans 11 residues. Germline V CDR1 and CDR2: MGHDK, SYGVNS. For the CDR3, the DNA is TGTGCCAGCAGTGAATCGGGGGAGCAGTACTTC. Its protein is CASSESGEQYF.

This rearrangement joins TRBV28 to TRBJ1-5; the D gene is possibly TRBD1 (6 bases). Germline CDR1 and CDR2: MDHEN and SYDVKM. The V end lost 6 bases, the J end lost 2 bases, and 17 bases lay between the germline ends. CDR3 length: 16 residues. The CDR3: CASRPTRHRGNQPQHF. As DNA, the CDR3 is TGTGCCAGCAGACCAACCCGTCACAGGGGCAATCAGCCCCAGCATTTT.

V is TRBV7-3 and J is TRBJ2-2, with D perhaps matching TRBD2 (6 bases). Germline V lookup: CDR1 SGHTA, CDR2 FQGTGA. The CDR3 has 15 amino acids. The V gene lost 6 bases and the J gene lost 4 bases, with 15 bases spanning the gap. The CDR3 is CASRYGGPGTGELFF. The CDR3 nucleotides read TGTGCCAGCAGATACGGAGGGCCCGGCACCGGGGAGCTGTTTTTT.

This clone appeared a single time. The chain carries TRBV11-3 and TRBJ1-2, with D perhaps matching TRBD1 (5 bases). The CDR3 totals 18 residues. V lost 2 bases and J lost 4, with 23 bases in between. Germline lookup yields CDR1 SGHNT and CDR2 YENEEA. CDR3 in amino acids: CASSLMGGGFLLGYGYTF. In DNA form, the CDR3 reads TGTGCCAGCAGCTTAATGGGTGGGGGGTTCTTACTCGGCTATGGCTACACCTTC.

This chain joins TRBV11-3 and TRBJ2-5; D may correspond to TRBD1 or TRBD2 (6 bases each). Germline assignment: CDR1 SGHNT and CDR2 YENEEA. The CDR3 covers 14 residues. V lost 5 bases, J lost 1 base, and 11 bases lay in between. The CDR3 DNA follows: TGTGCCAGCAGCCTTGGGGGGCTCCAAGAGACCCAGTACTTC. Protein sequence: CASSLGGLQETQYF.

This rearrangement joins TRBV30 to TRBJ2-1; D is undetermined. V was clipped by 2 bases and J by 3 bases, with 5 bases between them. There are 12 residues in the CDR3. Per the germline V gene, CDR1 is GTSNPN and CDR2 is SVGIG (reference sequence). The DNA for the CDR3 is TGTGCCTGGAGTCGAGACTACAATGAGCAGTTCTTC. Translating gives CAWSRDYNEQFF.

This chain connects TRBV2 to TRBJ2-1; 7 bases align to TRBD2. Germline CDR1 SNHLY, CDR2 FYNNEI. This CDR3 spans 13 amino acids. The J segment lost 9 bases and the V segment lost 7 bases, leaving 9 bases of the junction unmatched. The DNA of the CDR3 is TGTGCCAGCACGGTAGCGGGTGTTAGTGAGCAGTTCTTC. This sequence encodes CASTVAGVSEQFF.

V is TRBV19 and J is TRBJ2-2; possibly TRBD2 for D (6 bases). Looked up from germline, CDR1 is LNHDA and CDR2 is SQIVND (reference sequence). The CDR3 loop spans 15 amino acids. The V and J ends lost 10 bases and 3 bases respectively, with 18 bases between them. CDR3 nucleotide sequence: TGTGCCACCCTCGAGGGCGGGGCCCACACCGGGGAGCTGTTTTTT. Translating it yields CATLEGGAHTGELFF. Using reference TRBV19 and TRBJ2-2 for the parts outside the CDR3, the full variable domain is DGGITQSPKYLFRKEGQNVTLSCEQNLNHDAMYWYRQDPGQGLRLIYYSQIVNDFQKGDIAEGYSVSREKKESFPLTVTSAQKNPTAFYLCATLEGGAHTGELFFGEGSRLTVL.

This chain links TRBV12-3 or TRBV12-4 with TRBJ2-5; D ambiguous. The CDR3 sequence is 12 residues long. Trimming cost V 3 bases and J 6 bases, with 8 bases left between them. Written as DNA, the CDR3 is TGTGCCAGCAGTTTGAAAACGCAGACCCAGTACTTC. This codes for CASSLKTQTQYF.

In nucleotides, the CDR3 is TGTGCCAGTAGTAGGAGCGTCACCGGGGAGCTGTTTTTT. Translated: CASSRSVTGELFF. This sequence joins TRBV19 and TRBJ2-2; D gene uncertain. V was shortened by 4 bases and J by 4 bases, with 7 bases between the two germline ends. This CDR3 spans 13 amino acids. The germline gives CDR1 LNHDA, CDR2 SQIVND (reference sequence).

This clone has more than one count but fewer than ten. This rearrangement joins TRBV11-3 to TRBJ2-2; D uncertain. Germline V gene sequence: CDR1 SGHNT, CDR2 YENEEA. This CDR3 is built from 14 residues. The ends were cut back, 2 bases at V and 1 base at J, with 5 bases in the middle. CDR3 sequence: CASSLYRNTGELFF. CDR3 bases: TGTGCCAGCAGCTTATACAGGAACACCGGGGAGCTGTTTTTT.

The V call is TRBV5-4, the J call TRBJ1-2; D unresolved. Trimming left V 4 bases short and J 2 bases short, with 9 bases between. CDR1 is SGHNT, CDR2 YYREEE, per germline (reference sequence). The CDR3 runs 13 residues. The CDR3, as DNA: TGTGCCAGCAGCAAGGACGCAAACTATGGCTACACCTTC. It is translated as CASSKDANYGYTF.

This clone was found a few times. CDR3 in DNA: TGTGCCAGCAGCCCTGGGACAGGGGGGTGGACAGATACGCAGTATTTT. Its protein is CASSPGTGGWTDTQYF. The gene calls are TRBV6-2 or TRBV6-3 and TRBJ2-3; TRBD1 aligns across 11 bases. V trimming: 6 bases; J trimming: 3 bases; junction bases outside the gene matches: 8. The germline CDR1 and CDR2 sequences are MNHEY and SVGEGT. The CDR3 contains 16 residues.

This chain links TRBV27 with TRBJ2-7; 7 bases match TRBD1. The V segment lost 3 bases and the J segment 2 bases; nucleotides outside the gene matches: 7. The CDR3 spans 15 residues. Per germline, CDR1 MNHEY and CDR2 SMNVEV (reference sequence). Here the CDR3 DNA reads TGTGCCAGCAGTTTCACAGGGGCCTACCCCTACGAGCAGTACTTC. It translates to CASSFTGAYPYEQYF.